The sequence of this T cell receptor beta chain was determined in a study of CD8+ T cells in alopecia areata. Study findings and constraints: Among the top 100, expanded CD8+ clones were significantly decreased by tofacitinib, as was scalp clonality.

Comments on this clone: The target antigen is unknown.

RNA was extracted and reverse transcribed into cDNA as the sequencing template. The repertoire was sequenced with immunoSEQ multiplex PCR; TCRdb's copy has only in-frame clones and lacks some. The sample has fewer than 250,000 clones, around two fifths seen once. Treatment in this sample: oral pan-JAK inhibitor, 5-10 mg twice daily. This TCR was recovered from a human donor with alopecia areata. Sequencing was performed on CD4+ T cells sorted from blood, taken around week 36, from a patient treated with tofacitinib.

The CDR3 loop reads CASSWNSGTETQYF. The CDR3 DNA follows: TGCGCCAGCAGCTGGAATAGCGGGACAGAGACCCAGTACTTC. This chain joins TRBV5-1 and TRBJ2-5, with 8 bases identical to TRBD2. The junction had 5 bases not matched to a gene; V was cut back by 3 bases and J by 4 bases. The CDR3 contains 14 residues. The germline CDR1 and CDR2 sequences are SGHRS and YFSETQ.